These 15 T cell receptor beta chains originate from one sample sequenced in a study of T-cell reconstitution after alpha-beta-depleted transplantation in children. The library targeted TCRbeta and was prepared with unique molecular identifiers. TCRdb reanalysed the PCR reads using MiXCR and keeps one entry per CDR3 protein. The sample includes roughly 500,000 distinct CDR3 sequences, over 25% of them seen just once. Sequencing used PBMCs from the stem cell graft donor, obtained from the stem cell graft. The origin of the receptors is a human donor who donated a stem cell graft to a child with aplastic anemia.

This clonotype was counted a few times. J is TRBJ1-2 and V is TRBV7-9; tentatively, D is TRBD1 (6 bases). CDR1 and CDR2 from the germline V gene are SEHNR and FQNEAQ (reference sequence). Trimming took off 5 bases at V and 4 bases at J, with 17 bases between the two ends. This CDR3 contains 15 residues. The CDR3 sequence: CASSPTGGSGYGYTF. The CDR3 DNA reads as TGTGCCAGCAGCCCGACCGGGGGCAGTGGCTATGGCTACACCTTC.

This clonotype was counted only a few times. V is TRBV7-6 and J is TRBJ2-2; D call uncertain. V gave up 1 base and J gave up 2 bases, with 8 bases separating them. Germline-derived CDR1 and CDR2 are SGHVS and FNYEAQ. CDR3 length: 15 amino acids. The CDR3 DNA follows: TGTGCCAGCAGCTTAGTCTCGCTTAACACCGGGGAGCTGTTTTTT. Translated: CASSLVSLNTGELFF.

In its sample, this clonotype was seen a few times. The V and J genes are TRBV20-1 and TRBJ2-1, with a weak D call TRBD2 (5 bases). This CDR3 contains 17 residues. V was pared by 0 bases and J by 9 bases, with 24 bases between. Germline lookup yields CDR1 DFQATT and CDR2 SNEGSKA (reference sequence). In nucleotides, the CDR3 is TGCAGTGCTAGAGATCAATTGGCGCCTAGAGGAGGATTTGAGCAGTTCTTC. The encoded protein is CSARDQLAPRGGFEQFF.

Only a few counts were recorded for this clonotype. The chain couples TRBV12-3 or TRBV12-4 to TRBJ1-5, with a tentative D call TRBD1 (6 bases). V dropped 8 bases and J dropped 3 bases, with 11 bases sitting between them. The CDR3 is made up of 13 amino acids. The CDR3 DNA sequence: TGTGCCAGCGGCGGACAGAACAATCAGCCCCAGCATTTT. Protein product: CASGGQNNQPQHF.

This chain uses TRBV7-2 with TRBJ2-1, with D possibly matching TRBD2 (6 bases). V was trimmed by 5 bases and J by 0 bases, leaving 11 bases between them. Germline V gene lookup returns CDR1 SGHTA and CDR2 FQGNSA. The CDR3 consists of 15 residues. CDR3 sequence: CASSLQTSSYNEQFF. The CDR3 DNA reads as TGTGCCAGCAGCCTACAGACTAGCTCCTACAATGAGCAGTTCTTC. The variable domain in full, completed from reference TRBV7-2 and TRBJ2-1, reads GAGVSQSPSNKVTEKGKDVELRCDPISGHTALYWYRQSLGQGLEFLIYFQGNSAPDKSGLPSDRFSAERTGGSVSTLTIQRTQQEDSAVYLCASSLQTSSYNEQFFGPGTRLTVL.

This clonotype was found a few times. The rearrangement uses TRBV20-1 and TRBJ2-3, with a weak D call TRBD2 (6 bases). CDR1 DFQATT and CDR2 SNEGSKA come from the germline V gene (reference sequence). The CDR3 runs to 14 residues. Trimming removed 2 bases at V and 4 bases at J, with 13 bases between. The CDR3 coding sequence is TGCAGTGCTAGATCTATACGGGAGCCAGATACGCAGTATTTT. This gives the protein CSARSIREPDTQYF.

The DNA of the CDR3 is TGCAGTGCTAGAGTAGGGGGCGGCGAGGACACTGAAGCTTTCTTT. Its protein product is CSARVGGGEDTEAFF. The V and J genes are TRBV20-1 and TRBJ1-1, with 7 bases fitting TRBD1. CDR3 length equals 15 residues. V lost 1 base and J lost 3; bases outside the gene matches: 8. Germline V CDR1 and CDR2: DFQATT, SNEGSKA (reference sequence).

The V and J genes are TRBV7-8 and TRBJ2-1, with D possibly TRBD2 on 6 matching bases. Trimming cost V 6 bases and J 9 bases, with 21 bases left between them. Germline loops: CDR1 SGHVS, CDR2 FQNEAQ. This CDR3 is built from 15 residues. The CDR3 is CASRPILRDRGEQFF. In nucleotides, the CDR3 is TGTGCCAGCAGACCAATTCTGCGGGACCGGGGTGAGCAGTTCTTC.

In this sample, this clonotype turned up a few times. The V gene is TRBV20-1, the J gene TRBJ2-6; D remains unclear. CDR1 is DFQATT, CDR2 SNEGSKA, per germline (reference sequence). CDR3 length: 17 amino acids. Between the trimmed V and J ends, which lost 5 bases and 0 bases, there was a span of 17 bases. CDR3 DNA sequence: TGCAGTGCTCGAAAAGGGTCCGGTTTCTCTGGGGCCAACGTCCTGACTTTC. Its translation is CSARKGSGFSGANVLTF.

This clonotype was seen a handful of times. The chain is built from TRBV9 and TRBJ1-5, with a tentative D call TRBD1 (5 bases). The CDR3 is made up of 15 amino acids. Germline CDR1 reads SGDLS; CDR2 reads YYNGEE. V was trimmed by 0 bases and J by 7 bases, leaving 14 bases between them. This CDR3 is CASSVGRDPGQPQHF. In nucleotides, the CDR3 is TGTGCCAGCAGCGTAGGCAGGGACCCCGGACAGCCCCAGCATTTT.

V is TRBV9 and J is TRBJ2-1; the D gene is possibly TRBD2 (6 bases). V was trimmed by 4 bases and J by 8 bases, leaving 13 bases between them. The germline CDR1 and CDR2 sequences are SGDLS and YYNGEE. The CDR3 extends over 13 amino acids. The CDR3 sequence: CASSPGGNHEQFF. In DNA, the CDR3 is TGTGCCAGCAGCCCTGGGGGGAACCATGAGCAGTTCTTC. Using reference TRBV9 and TRBJ2-1 for the parts outside the CDR3, the full variable domain is DSGVTQTPKHLITATGQRVTLRCSPRSGDLSVYWYQQSLDQGLQFLIQYYNGEERAKGNILERFSAQQFPDLHSELNLSSLELGDSALYFCASSPGGNHEQFFGPGTRLTVL.

This clonotype was observed a handful of times. This chain links TRBV12-3 or TRBV12-4 with TRBJ2-5, with D unresolved. Trimming cost V 1 base and J 0 bases, with 3 bases left between them. The CDR3 runs 13 residues. CDR3 protein: CASSLDYQETQYF. CDR3 in DNA: TGTGCCAGCAGTTTAGACTACCAAGAGACCCAGTACTTC.

The chain joins TRBV7-9 to TRBJ1-5; tentative D call: TRBD1 (5 bases). V was clipped by 6 bases and J by 7 bases, with 19 bases between them. Germline CDR1 SEHNR, CDR2 FQNEAQ (reference sequence). This CDR3 is 15 amino acids long. The CDR3 region is CASSSTIQGNQPQHF. The CDR3 bases are TGTGCCAGCAGTTCGACCATCCAGGGAAACCAGCCCCAGCATTTT.

Only a few counts were recorded for this clonotype. The chain uses TRBV5-1 and TRBJ2-5, with a possible D match to TRBD1 (6 bases). The CDR3 contains 16 residues. Trimming stripped 4 bases from V and 4 bases from J, with 20 bases between. From germline, CDR1 is SGHRS and CDR2 YFSETQ. The CDR3 reads CASSPRPGRGSETQYF. DNA of the CDR3: TGCGCCAGCAGCCCCCGTCCCGGCAGGGGATCAGAGACCCAGTACTTC.

The chain couples TRBV7-9 to TRBJ2-1; 9 positions agree with TRBD2. This CDR3 comprises 15 residues. Trimming at V came to 5 bases and at J to 7 bases, leaving 9 bases not matched to a gene. The germline V gene encodes CDR1 SEHNR and CDR2 FQNEAQ (reference sequence). The CDR3 DNA sequence: TGTGCCAGCAGCGACGGACTAGCGCCTGGTAATGAGCAGTTCTTC. Encoded protein: CASSDGLAPGNEQFF.